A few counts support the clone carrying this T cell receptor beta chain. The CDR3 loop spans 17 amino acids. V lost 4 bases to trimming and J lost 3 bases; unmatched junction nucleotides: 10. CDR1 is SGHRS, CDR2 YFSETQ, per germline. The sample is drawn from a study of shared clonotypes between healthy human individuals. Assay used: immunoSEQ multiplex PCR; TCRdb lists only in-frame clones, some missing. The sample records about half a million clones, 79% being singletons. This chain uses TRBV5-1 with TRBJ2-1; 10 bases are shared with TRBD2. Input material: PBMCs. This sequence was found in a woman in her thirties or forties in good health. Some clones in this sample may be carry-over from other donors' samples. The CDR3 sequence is CASSSSSGSTSYNEQFF. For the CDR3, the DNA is TGCGCCAGCAGCAGTTCTAGCGGGAGCACGAGCTACAATGAGCAGTTCTTC.